The 7 T cell receptor beta chains listed next were all sequenced from one sample in a study of cytomegalovirus exposure and HLA in healthy donors. With 60 Vbeta and 13 Jbeta primers, the PCR was carried out. Sequenced by immunoSEQ multiplex PCR; TCRdb stores in-frame clones only, minus some. Among more than 95,000 clones listed, more than 75% were seen once. Material for sequencing was PBMCs. The source is a middle-aged woman in good health and CMV-seronegative.

The J gene is TRBJ1-2, the V gene TRBV6-5; 7 positions match TRBD1. Germline V gives CDR1 MNHEY, CDR2 SVGAGI. V lost 2 bases, J lost 7 bases, and 4 bases stayed unmatched. The CDR3 covers 13 residues. Here the CDR3 reads CASSYPQGVGYTF. As DNA, the CDR3 is TGTGCCAGCAGTTACCCTCAGGGGGTTGGCTACACCTTC.

The chain carries TRBV12-5 and TRBJ2-7; D is perhaps TRBD2 (6 bases). Germline CDR1 and CDR2: LGHNT and FRNRAP. The CDR3 extends over 15 amino acids. V was shortened by 3 bases and J by 0 bases, with 12 bases between the two germline ends. CDR3 in amino acids: CASGFSLRGSYEQYF. The CDR3 DNA reads as TGTGCTAGTGGTTTTTCTCTGCGGGGCTCCTACGAGCAGTACTTC.

The chain employs TRBV19 and TRBJ1-2, with D uncertain. In germline, CDR1 is LNHDA, CDR2 SQIVND (reference sequence). The ends were cut back, 5 bases at V and 4 bases at J, with 11 bases in the middle. The CDR3 has 13 amino acids. CDR3 bases: TGTGCCAGTAGTCGCCCGGGAGTCTATGGCTACACCTTC. It translates to CASSRPGVYGYTF.

V usage is TRBV28 and J usage is TRBJ2-1, with D possibly being TRBD2 (6 bases). CDR1 and CDR2 from the germline V gene are MDHEN and SYDVKM. This CDR3 comprises 16 residues. V was shortened by 7 bases and J by 6 bases, with 22 bases between the two germline ends. The CDR3 region has the DNA TGTGCCAGCACCCCGGGGGTAAAAATGGGGCTCAATGAGCAGTTCTTC. It specifies CASTPGVKMGLNEQFF.

As for this clone: The sample holds other DNA sequences that translate to the same CDR3. The chain employs TRBV27 and TRBJ1-3; D remains unclear. Germline loops: CDR1 MNHEY, CDR2 SMNVEV (reference sequence). This CDR3 has 11 residues. The V end was cut by 6 bases, the J end by 12 bases, with 12 bases between. CDR3 sequence reads: CASSMGSHIYF. The CDR3 DNA reads TGTGCCAGCAGCATGGGGAGTCACATATATTTT.

About this clone itself: At one end, the junction sequence differs from germline, possibly due to a read error. The chain employs TRBV14 and TRBJ2-3; TRBD2 aligns across 13 bases. Looked up from germline, CDR1 is SGHDN and CDR2 is FVKESK. This CDR3 has 13 amino acids. The chain's CDR3 is CASSQGLLAGGDF. CDR3 coding DNA: TGTGCCAGCAGCCAAGGATTACTAGCGGGAGGGGATTTT.

The V call is TRBV28, the J call TRBJ2-7; a possible D gene is TRBD1 (6 bases). The V gene's germline CDR1 is MDHEN and CDR2 SYDVKM. Trimming stripped 6 bases from V and 6 bases from J, with 15 bases between. The CDR3 covers 13 residues. The CDR3 is CASRPTGLSEQYF. CDR3 nucleotide sequence: TGTGCCAGCAGACCCACAGGGCTAAGCGAGCAGTACTTC.